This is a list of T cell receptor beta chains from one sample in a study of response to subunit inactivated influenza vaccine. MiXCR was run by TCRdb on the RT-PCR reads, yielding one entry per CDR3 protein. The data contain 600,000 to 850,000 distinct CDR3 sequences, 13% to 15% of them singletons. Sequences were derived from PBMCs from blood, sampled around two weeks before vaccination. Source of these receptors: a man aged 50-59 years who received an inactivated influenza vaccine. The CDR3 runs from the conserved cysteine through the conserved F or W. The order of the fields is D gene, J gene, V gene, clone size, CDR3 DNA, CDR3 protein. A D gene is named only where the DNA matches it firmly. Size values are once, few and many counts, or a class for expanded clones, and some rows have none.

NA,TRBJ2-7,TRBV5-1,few,TGCGCCAGCAGCCCTCAGAGGGGCCCCTACGAGCAGTACTTC,CASSPQRGPYEQYF
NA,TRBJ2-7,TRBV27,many,TGTGCCAGCAGTTTAACCGGTAACGAGCAGTACTTC,CASSLTGNEQYF
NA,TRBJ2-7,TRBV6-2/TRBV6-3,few,TGTGCCAGCAACGACCTGCAGGAATCCTCCTACGAGCAGTACTTC,CASNDLQESSYEQYF
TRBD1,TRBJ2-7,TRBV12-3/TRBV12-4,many,TGTGCCAGCAGTTTTTCGGGGACAGGGATTTACGAGCAGTACTTC,CASSFSGTGIYEQYF
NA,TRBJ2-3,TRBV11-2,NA,TGTGCCAGCAGCTTAGCCGCGGCAGGGGGACTTGCTGATACGCAGTATTTT,CASSLAAAGGLADTQYF
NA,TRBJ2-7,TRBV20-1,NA,TGCAGCGCCCGTCCCGGACTCCACTACTACGAGCAGTACTTC,CSARPGLHYYEQYF
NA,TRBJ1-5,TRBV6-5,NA,TGTGCCAGCAGTTCAGGGGTAGGTAATCAGCCCCAGCATTTT,CASSSGVGNQPQHF
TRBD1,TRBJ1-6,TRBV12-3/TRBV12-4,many,TGCGCCAGCAGCCCGGGACAGTATAATTCACCCCTCCACTTT,CASSPGQYNSPLHF
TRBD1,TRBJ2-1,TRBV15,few,TGTGCCACCAGCGAAGGACAGGGGGACAATGAGCAGTTCTTC,CATSEGQGDNEQFF
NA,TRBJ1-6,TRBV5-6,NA,TGTGCCAGCAGCTTGCCTCAGAGAAATTCACCCCTCCACTTT,CASSLPQRNSPLHF
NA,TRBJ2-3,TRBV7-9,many,TGTGCCAGCAGCGTAGCGGATACGCAGTATTTT,CASSVADTQYF
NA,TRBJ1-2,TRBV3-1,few,TGTGCCAGCAGCCGACCCGGACTGGGAGGCTACACCTTC,CASSRPGLGGYTF
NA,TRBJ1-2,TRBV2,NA,TGTGCCAGCAGTGTGACGTCTAACTATGGCTACACCTTC,CASSVTSNYGYTF
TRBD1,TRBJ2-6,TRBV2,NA,TGTGCCAGCAGAACGGGACAGGGGGCTGAAGGGGCCAACGTCCTGACTTTC,CASRTGQGAEGANVLTF
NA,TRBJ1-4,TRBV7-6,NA,TGTGCCAGCAGCTTAGAGGGCAGACCTAATGAAAAACTGTTTTTT,CASSLEGRPNEKLFF
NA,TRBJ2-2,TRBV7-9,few,TGTGCCAGCAGCTTAGAAGAGGGGTTTTTT,CASSLEEGFF
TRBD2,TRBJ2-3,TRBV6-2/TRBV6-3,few,TGTGCCAGCAGGGAGATACCGGGACTAGCGGGAGATACGCAGTATTTT,CASREIPGLAGDTQYF
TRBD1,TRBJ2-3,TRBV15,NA,TGTGCCACCAGCCCCCAGGGGGCTGAAGATACGCAGTATTTT,CATSPQGAEDTQYF
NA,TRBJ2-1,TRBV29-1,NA,TGCAGCGGAGGTGTTCATGAGCAGTTCTTC,CSGGVHEQFF
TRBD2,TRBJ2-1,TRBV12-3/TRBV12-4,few,TGTGCCAGCAACTCTGGGGGAGGGTACAATGAGCAGTTCTTC,CASNSGGGYNEQFF
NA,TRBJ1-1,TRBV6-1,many,TGTGCCAGCAGTGAAATGTGGAGGAACACTGAAGCTTTCTTT,CASSEMWRNTEAFF
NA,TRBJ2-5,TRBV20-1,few,TGCAGTGCTAGAGATCCGGAGTCGGTATTCGAGACCCAGTACTTC,CSARDPESVFETQYF
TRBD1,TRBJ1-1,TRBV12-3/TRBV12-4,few,TGTGCCAGCAGTTTCGGGTCGGACAGGGAGGCGGCTTTCTTT,CASSFGSDREAAFF
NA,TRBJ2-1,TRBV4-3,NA,TGCGCCAGCAGCCAAGAAGTAGAAACTCAGCAGTTCTTC,CASSQEVETQQFF
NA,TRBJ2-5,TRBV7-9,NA,TGTGCCAGCAGCTTTCGGGTTCGCGGCCGGCCTCAAGAGACCCAGTACTTC,CASSFRVRGRPQETQYF
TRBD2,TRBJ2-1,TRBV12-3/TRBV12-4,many,TGTGCCACCAGCCGGACTAGCGGCTACAATGAGCAGTTCTTC,CATSRTSGYNEQFF